The 19 T cell receptor beta chains below all came from one sample that was sequenced in a study of T cell responses to AZD1222 COVID-19 vaccine. Profiled with immunoSEQ multiplex PCR; TCRdb holds only in-frame clones, not every one. The sample lists 100,000 to 150,000 clones; about 90% were seen once. This material consisted of peripheral blood, taken on day 0 of AZD1222 vaccination. The receptors come from an adult in good health.

This clone was seen a few times. This chain connects TRBV11-2 to TRBJ1-5; D is unresolved. CDR1 and CDR2 (germline): SGHAT, FQNNGV. The length of the CDR3 is 14 residues. Trimming took off 4 bases at V and 2 bases at J, with 9 bases between the two ends. The CDR3 sequence: CASSSYYGNQPQHF. CDR3 nucleotide sequence: TGTGCCAGCAGCTCTTATTATGGCAATCAGCCCCAGCATTTT.

This chain connects TRBV7-2 to TRBJ1-4; D remains unclear. This CDR3 has 15 amino acids. Trimming stripped 5 bases from V and 4 bases from J, with 14 bases between. Germline CDR1 and CDR2: SGHTA and FQGNSA. The chain's CDR3 is CASSPAPAVNEKLFF. In DNA form, the CDR3 reads TGTGCCAGCAGCCCCGCGCCGGCAGTTAATGAAAAACTGTTTTTT.

This clone was detected only a few times. The chain combines TRBV6-6 with TRBJ2-7; 12 nucleotides match TRBD2. The J segment lost 2 bases and the V segment lost 5 bases, leaving 10 bases of the junction unmatched. Per the germline V gene, CDR1 is MNHNY and CDR2 is SVGAGI (reference sequence). The CDR3 has 17 residues. The CDR3, as DNA: TGTGCCAGCAGTCCCCCCTGGGCTAGCGGGAGGGCCTACGAGCAGTACTTC. Amino acid sequence: CASSPPWASGRAYEQYF.

This rearrangement joins TRBV6-5 to TRBJ1-5, with TRBD1 identical over 7 bases. Germline CDR1 reads MNHEY; CDR2 reads SVGAGI. V was clipped by 6 bases and J by 3 bases; unmatched bases: 8. The CDR3 sequence is 15 residues long. The CDR3 DNA follows: TGTGCCAGCAGAAAACAGGGGTTAGACAATCAGCCCCAGCATTTT. It translates to CASRKQGLDNQPQHF.

This chain links TRBV6-1 with TRBJ2-4, with TRBD1 matching 8 bases. The CDR3 consists of 16 residues. CDR1 and CDR2 (germline): MNHNS, SASEGT. Germline trimming cut 6 bases from V and 1 base from J; bases unmatched to any gene: 8. CDR3 nucleotides: TGTGCCAGCAGGGAACTCAGGGGGCCGGCCAAAAACATTCAGTACTTC. Its translation is CASRELRGPAKNIQYF.

V usage is TRBV6-4 and J usage is TRBJ2-1, with 8 bases matching TRBD2. The germline gives CDR1 MRHNA, CDR2 SNTAGT. V dropped 0 bases and J dropped 7; count of bases not matched to a gene: 8. The CDR3 totals 16 residues. The DNA of the CDR3 is TGTGCCAGCAGTGACTCATGGGGACTAGGAAAAAATGAGCAGTTCTTC. Its translation: CASSDSWGLGKNEQFF.

This chain joins TRBV30 and TRBJ2-6, with 9 bases matching TRBD1. This CDR3 has 18 residues. Losses at the gene ends were 3 bases for V and 4 bases for J; bases not matched to a gene: 13. CDR1 and CDR2 (germline): GTSNPN, SVGIG (reference sequence). In nucleotides, the CDR3 is TGTGCCTGGAGATTCCCGGGACAGGGCTCTGGCGGGGCCAACGTCCTGACTTTC. The encoded protein is CAWRFPGQGSGGANVLTF. Drawing the rest from reference TRBV30 and TRBJ2-6, the complete variable domain is SQTIHQWPATLVQPVGSPLSLECTVEGTSNPNLYWYRQAAGRGLQLLFYSVGIGQISSEVPQNLSASRPQDRQFILSSKKLLLSDSGFYLCAWRFPGQGSGGANVLTFGAGSRLTVL.

This rearrangement joins TRBV10-3 to TRBJ2-5; D is possibly TRBD1 or TRBD2 (5 bases each). Trimming took off 8 bases at V and 1 base at J, with 11 bases between the two ends. Germline V CDR1 and CDR2: ENHRY, SYGVKD. The CDR3 extends over 13 amino acids. The CDR3 coding sequence is TGTGCCATCCGCGCAGGGAGCCAAGAGACCCAGTACTTC. Residues: CAIRAGSQETQYF.

The chain links TRBV11-1 to TRBJ2-5; TRBD1 matches 8 bases. With 5 bases clipped from V and 4 bases from J, the junction kept 6 bases outside the gene matches. The CDR3 runs 14 residues. In germline, CDR1 is SGHAT, CDR2 FQDESV (reference sequence). The CDR3 protein is CASSQRTGTETQYF. DNA of the CDR3: TGTGCCAGCAGCCAGCGGACAGGGACAGAGACCCAGTACTTC.

CDR3 DNA: TGTGCCAGCAGGGGGGTGGGGACAGGGAATGGCTACACCTTC. Its protein product is CASRGVGTGNGYTF. The chain carries TRBV6-5 and TRBJ1-2; TRBD1 aligns across 9 bases. V lost 6 bases, J lost 6 bases, and 8 bases stayed unmatched. This CDR3 has 14 amino acids. CDR1 is MNHEY and CDR2 is SVGAGI in the germline V gene.

V usage is TRBV5-4 and J usage is TRBJ2-7; D gene unclear. CDR3 length: 12 amino acids. V dropped 4 bases and J dropped 6 bases, with 11 bases sitting between them. The V gene's germline CDR1 is SGHNT and CDR2 YYREEE (reference sequence). The CDR3 protein is CASSVLKGEQYF. CDR3 DNA sequence: TGTGCCAGCAGCGTCCTCAAGGGCGAGCAGTACTTC.

The rearrangement joins TRBV6-5 to TRBJ2-7; 8 nucleotides align to TRBD1. The length of the CDR3 is 15 residues. Germline CDR1 reads MNHEY; CDR2 reads SVGAGI. The V and J ends lost 0 bases and 5 bases, in that order; junction bases with no gene match: 6. In DNA form, the CDR3 reads TGTGCCAGCAGTTACTCTCCGGGACAGGCAAACGAGCAGTACTTC. Its translation: CASSYSPGQANEQYF.

The sample holds one count of this clone. The rearrangement joins TRBV5-1 to TRBJ1-2, with 9 nucleotides matching TRBD1. Germline loops: CDR1 SGHRS, CDR2 YFSETQ. After removal of 3 bases from V and 7 bases from J, the junction contained 10 bases not matched to a gene. The CDR3 has 15 amino acids. The CDR3 loop is CASSSGTGFRSGYTF. The CDR3, as DNA: TGCGCCAGCAGCTCTGGGACAGGGTTTAGGTCTGGCTACACCTTC.

The chain recombines TRBV28 with TRBJ1-2; tentative D call: TRBD1 (5 bases). Germline assignment: CDR1 MDHEN and CDR2 SYDVKM. This CDR3 comprises 14 residues. Trimming removed 1 base at V and 4 bases at J, with 10 bases between. The CDR3 is CASSLSGSGYGYTF. CDR3 DNA sequence: TGTGCCAGCAGTTTATCAGGGTCCGGCTATGGCTACACCTTC.

The J gene is TRBJ2-6, the V gene TRBV2, with 9 bases matching TRBD1. CDR1 SNHLY and CDR2 FYNNEI come from the germline V gene. The CDR3 spans 17 residues. The trim removed 4 bases at V and 2 bases at J, leaving 6 bases unmatched. The CDR3 reads CASSARDRVTGANVLTF. CDR3 in DNA: TGTGCCAGCAGTGCCCGGGACAGGGTTACTGGGGCCAACGTCCTGACTTTC.

The chain links TRBV19 to TRBJ1-4; a weak D match, TRBD1 (6 bases). CDR1 is LNHDA, CDR2 SQIVND, per germline (reference sequence). The CDR3 is 17 amino acids. Trimming removed 6 bases at V and 3 bases at J, with 20 bases between. The CDR3 nucleotides are TGTGCCAGTAGGCGTCCGGGGCAGGGGAACGCTAATGAAAAACTGTTTTTT. This translates into CASRRPGQGNANEKLFF.

The chain joins TRBV7-2 to TRBJ2-2, with D uncertain. Germline CDR1 and CDR2: SGHTA and FQGNSA. The CDR3 spans 15 residues. The V end lost 4 bases, the J end lost 4 bases, and 13 bases lay between the germline ends. The CDR3 DNA reads as TGTGCCAGCAGCTCGTCCCCTATGGCCACCGGGGAGCTGTTTTTT. As protein: CASSSSPMATGELFF. Supplemented by reference TRBV7-2 and TRBJ2-2, the full variable domain reads GAGVSQSPSNKVTEKGKDVELRCDPISGHTALYWYRQSLGQGLEFLIYFQGNSAPDKSGLPSDRFSAERTGGSVSTLTIQRTQQEDSAVYLCASSSSPMATGELFFGEGSRLTVL.

The rearrangement joins TRBV29-1 to TRBJ2-1, with a weak D call TRBD2 (6 bases). V dropped 3 bases and J dropped 0 bases, with 9 bases sitting between them. There are 14 residues in the CDR3. Germline loops: CDR1 SQVTM, CDR2 ANQGSEA. The CDR3 DNA is TGCAGCGTTGACGCGGGAAGCTCCTACAATGAGCAGTTCTTC. It specifies CSVDAGSSYNEQFF.

CDR3 DNA sequence: TGCGCCAGCAGCCCACGGACTAGCGGGGAGTTCGCAGATACGCAGTATTTT. This translates into CASSPRTSGEFADTQYF. This rearrangement joins TRBV4-1 to TRBJ2-3, with TRBD2 matching over 12 bases. The CDR3 totals 17 residues. The ends lost 4 bases at V and 4 bases at J; junction bases unmatched: 9. In germline, CDR1 is MGHRA, CDR2 YSYEKL.